The entry that follows covers one TCR beta chain sequence. The sample is drawn from a study of CD8+ T cells in alopecia areata. Across the whole study: A regimen of oral tofacitinib, 5 to 10 mg twice daily, was given to treated patients.

CDR3 size: 13 residues. Deletions cut 4 bases from V and 1 base from J, with 10 bases between. From germline, CDR1 is SQVTM and CDR2 ANQGSEA. Extracted from the samples, RNA was reverse transcribed into cDNA to serve as the sequencing template. The table came from immunoSEQ multiplex PCR; TCRdb's copy has only in-frame clones and leaves some out. The profile shows roughly 110,000 clones, roughly 56% of them singletons. As for treatment: oral pan-JAK inhibitor, 5-10 mg twice daily. The chain uses TRBV29-1 and TRBJ1-1, with D unresolved. Sequences were derived from CD4+ T cells sorted from blood, sampled at week 24, from a patient treated with tofacitinib. This TCR was recovered from a human donor with alopecia areata. CDR3 nucleotide sequence: TGCAGCGTTGCCCAGATACAGAACACTGAAGCTTTCTTT. This translates into CSVAQIQNTEAFF.